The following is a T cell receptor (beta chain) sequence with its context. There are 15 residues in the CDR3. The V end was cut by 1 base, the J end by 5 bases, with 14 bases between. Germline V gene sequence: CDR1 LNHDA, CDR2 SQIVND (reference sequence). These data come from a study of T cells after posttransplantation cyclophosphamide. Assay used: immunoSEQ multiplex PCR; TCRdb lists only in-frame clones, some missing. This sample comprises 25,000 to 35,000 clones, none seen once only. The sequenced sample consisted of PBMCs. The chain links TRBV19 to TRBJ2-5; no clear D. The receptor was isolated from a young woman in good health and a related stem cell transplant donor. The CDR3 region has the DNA TGTGCCAGTAGTATAGGAGGTAGCAATACCGAGACCCAGTACTTC. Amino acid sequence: CASSIGGSNTETQYF. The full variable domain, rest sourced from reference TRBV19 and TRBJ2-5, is DGGITQSPKYLFRKEGQNVTLSCEQNLNHDAMYWYRQDPGQGLRLIYYSQIVNDFQKGDIAEGYSVSREKKESFPLTVTSAQKNPTAFYLCASSIGGSNTETQYFGPGTRLLVL.